This T cell receptor beta chain emerged from a study of shared clonotypes between healthy human individuals. Study details: CD4 naive cells filled three plates per donor, CD4 memory three, CD8 naive two and CD8 memory one.

Points on this clone: Its matching antigen is unknown.

The length of the CDR3 is 12 residues. The ends lost 4 bases at V and 5 bases at J; junction bases unmatched: 0. Germline-derived CDR1 and CDR2 are MNHNS and SASEGT. Study-level results: Sequencing of the sorted subsets was shown by rarefaction to be incomplete despite large depth.

Assay execution proceeded at the deep level. Repertoires were generated with immunoSEQ multiplex PCR, while TCRdb's copy carries only in-frame clones and drops some. This sample has about 2.4 million clones, with 80% to 95% found just once. This clonotype was sampled from a man aged 18 to 35 in good health. Some clones in this sample may be carry-over from other donors' samples. The chain joins TRBV6-1 to TRBJ2-3; 7 bases fit TRBD2. The specimen sequenced was naive CD4+ T cells from PBMCs. Subset here: CD45RA+ positively selected. The CDR3 sequence is CASSVAGDTQYF. DNA for the CDR3: TGTGCCAGCAGTGTAGCGGGAGATACGCAGTATTTT.